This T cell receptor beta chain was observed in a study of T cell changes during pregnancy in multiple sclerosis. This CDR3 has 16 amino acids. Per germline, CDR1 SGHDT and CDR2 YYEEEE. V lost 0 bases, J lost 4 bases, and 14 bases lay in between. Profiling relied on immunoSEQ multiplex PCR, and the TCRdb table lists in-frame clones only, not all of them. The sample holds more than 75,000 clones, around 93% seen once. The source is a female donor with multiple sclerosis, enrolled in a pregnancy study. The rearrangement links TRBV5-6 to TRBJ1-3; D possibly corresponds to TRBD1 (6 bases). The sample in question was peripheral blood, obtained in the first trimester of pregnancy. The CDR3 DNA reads TGTGCCAGCAGCTTGGGACCAGGGGCAGGGGGAAACACCATATATTTT. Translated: CASSLGPGAGGNTIYF.